What follows are 14 T cell receptor beta chains derived from one specimen sequenced in a study of blood T cell repertoires in COVID-19. Assay: immunoSEQ multiplex PCR; the TCRdb copy retains only in-frame clones and omits some. The table shows some 52,000 clones, with 89% occurring only once. Sequences were obtained from peripheral blood. The receptors here all came from a man in his fifties or sixties with active COVID-19.

This clone occurred once. The V call is TRBV10-3, the J call TRBJ2-1, with 13 bases lining up with TRBD2. V was pared by 4 bases and J by 8 bases, with 5 bases of the junction left unmatched. Germline V CDR1 and CDR2: ENHRY, SYGVKD. The length of the CDR3 is 15 residues. The CDR3 spells CAISVTSGRRYEQFF. For the CDR3, the DNA is TGTGCCATCAGTGTGACTAGCGGGAGGCGTTATGAGCAGTTCTTC.

This chain links TRBV5-8 with TRBJ2-1; D perhaps matches TRBD1 (6 bases). Germline V gene sequence: CDR1 SGHTS, CDR2 YDEGEE. This CDR3 is 15 amino acids long. Trimming removed 1 base from V and 8 bases from J, with 16 bases in between. Here the CDR3 DNA reads TGTGCCAGCAGCTTGACAGGGTATGAAAGAGATGAGCAGTTCTTC. Residues: CASSLTGYERDEQFF. Drawing the rest from reference TRBV5-8 and TRBJ2-1, the complete variable domain is EAGVTQSPTHLIKTRGQQATLRCSPISGHTSVYWYQQALGLGLQFLLWYDEGEERNRGNFPPRFSGRQFPNYSSELNVNALELEDSALYLCASSLTGYERDEQFFGPGTRLTVL.

The V gene is TRBV5-1, the J gene TRBJ1-2; 8 nucleotides align to TRBD1. Trimming took 0 bases from V and 8 from J; bases not matched to a gene: 6. Germline-derived CDR1 and CDR2 are SGHRS and YFSETQ. The CDR3 sequence is 14 residues long. The CDR3 coding sequence is TGCGCCAGCAGCTTGGAGGGCAGGGGGCAAGGCTACACCTTC. Translating it yields CASSLEGRGQGYTF.

This clone was counted once. The J gene is TRBJ2-5, the V gene TRBV24-1, with TRBD1 identical over 10 bases. This CDR3 has 15 residues. Germline V gene data show CDR1 as KGHDR and CDR2 as SFDVKD. V lost 6 bases, J lost 4 bases, and 7 bases stayed unmatched. CDR3 nucleotide sequence: TGTGCCACCAGTAGCGGACAGGGGGGTAGAGAGACCCAGTACTTC. Translating it yields CATSSGQGGRETQYF.

The V call is TRBV9, the J call TRBJ2-1; 11 bases agree with TRBD2. J gave up 2 bases and V 3 bases, and 1 base lay outside the gene matches. The germline V gene has CDR1 SGDLS and CDR2 YYNGEE. The CDR3 sequence is 15 residues long. The CDR3 reads CASSGSGRAYNEQFF. DNA of the CDR3: TGTGCCAGCAGCGGTAGCGGGAGGGCCTACAATGAGCAGTTCTTC.

The rearrangement uses TRBV7-8 and TRBJ2-3; D may be TRBD2 (5 bases). Trimming pared 5 bases from V and 5 bases from J, leaving 14 bases between. The CDR3 has 14 residues. CDR1 is SGHVS, CDR2 FQNEAQ, per germline. CDR3 in amino acids: CASSPVGGGDTQYF. The CDR3 nucleotides read TGTGCCAGCAGCCCCGTGGGCGGAGGAGATACGCAGTATTTT.

This clone has more than one count but fewer than ten. The chain uses TRBV7-9 and TRBJ2-7; 11 bases are a match to TRBD2. Germline V CDR1 and CDR2: SEHNR, FQNEAQ (reference sequence). This CDR3 has 19 residues. Trimming cost V 3 bases and J 2 bases; bases outside gene matches: 15. DNA for the CDR3: TGTGCCAGCAGCTTTGGAGTTTTGGCTAGCGGGGGGCTGCCCTACGAGCAGTACTTC. It codes for CASSFGVLASGGLPYEQYF.

V and J are TRBV6-2 or TRBV6-3 and TRBJ2-1, with D tentatively TRBD2 (6 bases). The CDR3 sequence is 17 residues long. Trimming took 5 bases from V and 7 from J, leaving 24 bases between them. In germline, CDR1 is MNHEY, CDR2 SVGEGT. This chain's CDR3 is CASSTSLGRDHQNEQFF. The CDR3 DNA sequence: TGTGCCAGCAGTACCTCATTAGGGCGGGACCACCAGAATGAGCAGTTCTTC.

The rearrangement uses TRBV12-5 and TRBJ2-3; the match to TRBD2 covers 7 bases. Germline loops: CDR1 LGHNT, CDR2 FRNRAP. V gave up 1 base and J gave up 15 bases; unmatched junction bases: 13. This CDR3 comprises 14 residues. CDR3 loop: CASGLEPGGSGFYF. The CDR3 region has the DNA TGTGCTAGTGGTTTGGAGCCCGGGGGTAGCGGGTTCTATTTT.

This clone appeared a few times. The chain employs TRBV19 and TRBJ1-2; D gene ambiguous. CDR1 and CDR2 from the germline V gene are LNHDA and SQIVND (reference sequence). This CDR3 contains 12 residues. Between the trimmed V and J ends, which lost 5 bases and 3 bases, there was a span of 7 bases. CDR3 sequence reads: CASSDTYYGYTF. CDR3 coding DNA: TGTGCCAGTAGTGACACCTACTATGGCTACACCTTC. Using reference TRBV19 and TRBJ1-2 for the parts outside the CDR3, the full variable domain is DGGITQSPKYLFRKEGQNVTLSCEQNLNHDAMYWYRQDPGQGLRLIYYSQIVNDFQKGDIAEGYSVSREKKESFPLTVTSAQKNPTAFYLCASSDTYYGYTFGSGTRLTVV.

The chain employs TRBV5-1 and TRBJ2-2; no clear D. The V end lost 1 base, the J end lost 5 bases, and 6 bases lay between the germline ends. Germline V gene lookup returns CDR1 SGHRS and CDR2 YFSETQ. The CDR3 consists of 13 residues. This CDR3 is CASSLSVTGELFF. CDR3 nucleotides: TGCGCCAGCAGCTTGTCCGTGACCGGGGAGCTGTTTTTT.

The chain uses TRBV11-2 and TRBJ1-1, with D perhaps matching TRBD1 (6 bases). Trimming took off 6 bases at V and 1 base at J, with 12 bases between the two ends. Per germline, CDR1 SGHAT and CDR2 FQNNGV. The CDR3 has 14 residues. CDR3 bases: TGTGCCAGCAGACGAGACAGGTCGAACACTGAAGCTTTCTTT. This sequence encodes CASRRDRSNTEAFF.

This sequence joins TRBV3-1 (or the pseudogene TRBV3-2) and TRBJ2-7; TRBD2 agrees at 7 bases. The CDR3 sequence is 16 residues long. Unmatched junction bases numbered 15, after V lost 1 base and J lost 9 bases. Germline loops: CDR1 LGHDT, CDR2 YNNKEL (reference sequence). As DNA, the CDR3 is TGTGCCAGCAGCCAAGCGGACTTGGGGCGGGAGAATGGGCAGTACTTC. Amino acid sequence: CASSQADLGRENGQYF.

The chain employs TRBV3-1 (or the pseudogene TRBV3-2) and TRBJ2-7; D remains unclear. Trimming cost V 3 bases and J 3 bases, with 6 bases left between them. This CDR3 contains 12 residues. Per germline, CDR1 LGHDT and CDR2 YNNKEL (reference sequence). CDR3 protein: CASSQAHYEQYF. CDR3 bases: TGTGCCAGCAGCCAGGCTCACTACGAGCAGTACTTC.